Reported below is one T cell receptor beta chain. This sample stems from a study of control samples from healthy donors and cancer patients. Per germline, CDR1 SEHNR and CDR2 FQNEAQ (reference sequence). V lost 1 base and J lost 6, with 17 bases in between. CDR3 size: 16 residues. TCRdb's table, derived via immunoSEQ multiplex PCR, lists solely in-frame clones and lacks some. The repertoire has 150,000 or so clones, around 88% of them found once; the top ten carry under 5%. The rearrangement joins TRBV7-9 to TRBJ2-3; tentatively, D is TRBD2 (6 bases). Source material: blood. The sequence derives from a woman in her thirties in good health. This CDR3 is CASSLGDSGGFDTQYF. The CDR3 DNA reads TGTGCCAGCAGCTTAGGGGACTCCGGTGGGTTTGATACGCAGTATTTT.